The source of this T cell receptor (beta chain) is a study of blood T cell repertoires in COVID-19. Study context: COVID-19 samples, acute and convalescent, were from the United States, Italy and Spain.

Some clones are missing from TCRdb's copy, which holds only in-frame ones; the method was immunoSEQ multiplex PCR. The sample shows some 150,000 clones, about 88% of them seen only once. V gave up 4 bases and J gave up 2 bases; unmatched junction bases: 2. This CDR3 spans 14 amino acids. Germline values: CDR1 MNHEY, CDR2 SMNVEV (reference sequence). This sequence was found in a man aged 45 to 65 with active or convalescent COVID-19. The sequenced sample consisted of peripheral blood. The chain links TRBV27 to TRBJ1-5, with 7 bases that match TRBD1. The CDR3 protein is CASSSDRGNQPQHF. The CDR3 nucleotides read TGTGCCAGCAGTTCTGACAGGGGCAATCAGCCCCAGCATTTT.